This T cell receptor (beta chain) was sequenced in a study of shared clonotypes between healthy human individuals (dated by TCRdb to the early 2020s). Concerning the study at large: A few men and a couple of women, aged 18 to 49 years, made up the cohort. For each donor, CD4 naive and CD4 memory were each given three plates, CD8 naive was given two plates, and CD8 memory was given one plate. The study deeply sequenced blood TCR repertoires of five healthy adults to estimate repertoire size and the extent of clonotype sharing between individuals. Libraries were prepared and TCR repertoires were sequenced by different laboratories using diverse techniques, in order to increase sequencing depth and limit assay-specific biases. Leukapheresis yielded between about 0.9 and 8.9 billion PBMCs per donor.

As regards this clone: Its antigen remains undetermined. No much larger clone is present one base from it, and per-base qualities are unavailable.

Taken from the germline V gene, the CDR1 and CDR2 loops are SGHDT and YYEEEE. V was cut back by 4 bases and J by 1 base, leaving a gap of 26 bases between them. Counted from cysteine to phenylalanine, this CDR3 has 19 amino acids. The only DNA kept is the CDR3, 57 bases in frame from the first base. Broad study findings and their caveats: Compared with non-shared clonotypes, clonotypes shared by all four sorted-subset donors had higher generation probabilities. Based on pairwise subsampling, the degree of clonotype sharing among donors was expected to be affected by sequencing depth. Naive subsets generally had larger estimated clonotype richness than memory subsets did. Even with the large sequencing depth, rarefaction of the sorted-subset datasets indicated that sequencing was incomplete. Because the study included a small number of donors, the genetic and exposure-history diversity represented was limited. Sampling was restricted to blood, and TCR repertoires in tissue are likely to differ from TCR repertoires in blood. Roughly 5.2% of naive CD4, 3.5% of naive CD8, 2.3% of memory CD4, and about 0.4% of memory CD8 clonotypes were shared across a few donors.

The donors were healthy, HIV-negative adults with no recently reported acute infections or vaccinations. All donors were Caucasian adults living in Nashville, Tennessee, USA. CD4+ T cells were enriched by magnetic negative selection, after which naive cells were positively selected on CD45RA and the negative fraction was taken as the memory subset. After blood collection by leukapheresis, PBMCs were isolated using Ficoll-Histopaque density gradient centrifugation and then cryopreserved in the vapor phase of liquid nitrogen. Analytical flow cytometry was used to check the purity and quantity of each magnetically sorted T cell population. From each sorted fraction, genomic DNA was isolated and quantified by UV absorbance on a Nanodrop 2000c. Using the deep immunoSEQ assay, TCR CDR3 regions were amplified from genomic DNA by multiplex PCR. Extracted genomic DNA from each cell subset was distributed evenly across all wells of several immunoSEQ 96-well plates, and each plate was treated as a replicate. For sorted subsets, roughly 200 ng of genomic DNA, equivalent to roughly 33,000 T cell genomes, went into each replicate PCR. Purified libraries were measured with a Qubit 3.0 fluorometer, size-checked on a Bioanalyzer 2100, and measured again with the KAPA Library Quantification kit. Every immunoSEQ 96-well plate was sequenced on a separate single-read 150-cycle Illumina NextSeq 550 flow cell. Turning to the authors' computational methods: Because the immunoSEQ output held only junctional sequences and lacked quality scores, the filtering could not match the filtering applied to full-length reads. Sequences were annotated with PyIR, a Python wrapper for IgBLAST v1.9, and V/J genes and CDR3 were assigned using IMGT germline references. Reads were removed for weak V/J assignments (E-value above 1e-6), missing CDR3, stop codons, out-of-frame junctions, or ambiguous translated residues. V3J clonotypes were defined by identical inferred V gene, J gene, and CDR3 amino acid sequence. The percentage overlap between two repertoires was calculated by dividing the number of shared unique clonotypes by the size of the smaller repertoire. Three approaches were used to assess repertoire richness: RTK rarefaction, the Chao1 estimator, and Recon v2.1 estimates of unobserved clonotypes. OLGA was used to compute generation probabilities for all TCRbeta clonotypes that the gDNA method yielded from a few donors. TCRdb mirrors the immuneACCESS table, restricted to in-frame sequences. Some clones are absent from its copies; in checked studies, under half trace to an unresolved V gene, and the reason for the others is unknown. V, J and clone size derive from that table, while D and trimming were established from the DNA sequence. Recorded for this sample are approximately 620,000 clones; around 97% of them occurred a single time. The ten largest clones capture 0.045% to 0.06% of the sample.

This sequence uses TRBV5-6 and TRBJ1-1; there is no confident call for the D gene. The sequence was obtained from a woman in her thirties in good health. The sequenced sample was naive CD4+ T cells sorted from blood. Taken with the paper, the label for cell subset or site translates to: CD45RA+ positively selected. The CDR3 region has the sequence CASSDRTGDFRQRNTEAFF. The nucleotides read TGTGCCAGCAGCGACCGAACTGGGGATTTTCGCCAACGGAACACTGAAGCTTTCTTT.